These 19 T cell receptor beta chains came from one sample sequenced in a study of T cell responses to AZD1222 COVID-19 vaccine (dated by TCRdb to about 2021). Libraries came from the immunoSEQ multiplex PCR assay. In TCRdb, the immuneACCESS table is reduced to in-frame sequences with V and J assigned. These tables do not hold every clone; where another copy was compared, an unresolved V gene accounts for under half, and the others remain unexplained. For this sample the table gives approximately 190,000 clones, of which roughly 93% were detected only once. Of the sample, over 0.85% falls within the top ten clones. The time point label of this sample denotes: baseline before first vaccination. The sample here was peripheral blood, taken on day 0 of AZD1222 vaccination. The source of these receptors is an adult in good health.

Of note for this clone: Other DNA sequences in this sample translate to the same CDR3. This chain connects TRBV7-9 to TRBJ1-1; 9 nucleotides line up with TRBD1. The CDR3 loop spans 14 amino acids. With 5 bases clipped from V and 1 base from J, the junction kept 2 bases outside the gene matches. From germline, CDR1 is SEHNR and CDR2 FQNEAQ (reference sequence). The CDR3 spells CASSPDRGNTEAFF. CDR3 nucleotide sequence: TGTGCCAGCAGCCCGGACAGGGGGAACACTGAAGCTTTCTTT.

The J gene is TRBJ2-2, the V gene TRBV27; D is perhaps TRBD1 (6 bases). The germline gives CDR1 MNHEY, CDR2 SMNVEV (reference sequence). The CDR3 sequence is 15 residues long. The V gene lost 1 base and the J gene lost 4 bases, with 10 bases spanning the gap. The CDR3 region is CASSLLGATTGELFF. CDR3 in DNA: TGTGCCAGCAGTTTATTGGGGGCCACCACCGGGGAGCTGTTTTTT.

The chain has TRBV27 and TRBJ2-7; 11 positions agree with TRBD2. After removal of 6 bases from V and 4 bases from J, the junction contained 23 bases not matched to a gene. CDR3 size: 20 residues. The germline CDR1 and CDR2 sequences are MNHEY and SMNVEV (reference sequence). The CDR3 DNA is TGTGCCAGCAGCCCCGTGTGGGGTAGCGGGAGGGTGGTGGATTTGTACGAGCAGTACTTC. Its protein product is CASSPVWGSGRVVDLYEQYF.

The chain employs TRBV23-1 and TRBJ2-7; no reliable D call. TRBV23-1 is known as an ORF, though its function is uncertain. Trimming took 2 bases from V and 2 from J, leaving 13 bases between them. The CDR3 has 15 amino acids. The CDR3 nucleotides read TGCGCCAGCAGTCAAGAACAGATTCCCCCCTACGAGCAGTACTTC. Translation gives CASSQEQIPPYEQYF.

The chain is built from TRBV27 and TRBJ2-5, with TRBD1 matching over 8 bases. Losses at the gene ends were 7 bases for V and 2 bases for J; bases not matched to a gene: 15. The CDR3 sequence is 17 residues long. CDR1 MNHEY and CDR2 SMNVEV come from the germline V gene (reference sequence). The CDR3 DNA is TGTGCCAGCAAAGGGCAGGGGGCGGCGGTCAGGCAAGAGACCCAGTACTTC. Amino acid sequence: CASKGQGAAVRQETQYF.

The J gene is TRBJ2-7, the V gene TRBV7-9, with 7 bases that match TRBD2. The CDR3 runs 14 residues. The J segment lost 5 bases and the V segment lost 1 base, leaving 5 bases of the junction unmatched. The germline V gene has CDR1 SEHNR and CDR2 FQNEAQ (reference sequence). CDR3 protein: CASSLVGGRNEQYF. DNA for the CDR3: TGTGCCAGCAGCTTAGTGGGGGGGAGGAACGAGCAGTACTTC.

The V and J genes are TRBV12-3 or TRBV12-4 and TRBJ2-2; maybe TRBD2 (5 bases). The CDR3 length is 13 residues. V lost 3 bases and J 5 bases, leaving 7 bases between the germline ends. CDR3 sequence reads: CASSFGETGELFF. CDR3 bases: TGTGCCAGCAGTTTTGGGGAGACCGGGGAGCTGTTTTTT.

The rearrangement links TRBV29-1 to TRBJ2-7, with TRBD1 as a possible D gene (5 bases). Per germline, CDR1 SQVTM and CDR2 ANQGSEA. The CDR3 runs to 13 residues. V gave up 6 bases and J gave up 4 bases, with 16 bases separating them. The CDR3 spells CSVSMTATYEQYF. The CDR3 DNA is TGCAGCGTCTCCATGACAGCAACATACGAGCAGTACTTC.

On this clone: One end of the junction fails to match germline, which may point to a read error. This chain joins TRBV7-9 and TRBJ2-3, with D maybe TRBD1 (6 bases). The CDR3 spans 11 residues. Germline values: CDR1 SEHNR, CDR2 FQNEAQ (reference sequence). The CDR3 loop reads CASSLGWDTIF. DNA of the CDR3: TGTGCCAGCAGCTTAGGTTGGGACACTATTTTT. Filled out from reference TRBV7-9 and TRBJ2-3, the complete variable domain reads DTGVSQNPRHKITKRGQNVTFRCDPISEHNRLYWYRQTLGQGPEFLTYFQNEAQLEKSRLLSDRFSAERPKGSFSTLEIQRTEQGDSAMYLCASSLGWDTIFGPGTRLTVL.

V gene TRBV4-1 combines with J gene TRBJ2-1; D is undetermined. V was trimmed by 2 bases and J by 2 bases, leaving 10 bases between them. CDR1 MGHRA and CDR2 YSYEKL come from the germline V gene. The CDR3 is 15 residues long. The CDR3 reads CASSQSAGTYNEQFF. The DNA of the CDR3 is TGCGCCAGCAGCCAATCTGCTGGAACCTACAATGAGCAGTTCTTC.

This chain connects TRBV3-1 (or the pseudogene TRBV3-2) to TRBJ2-1, with 13 bases aligning to TRBD2. V was pared by 1 base and J by 6 bases, with 3 bases of the junction left unmatched. CDR1 and CDR2 (germline): LGHDT, YNNKEL (reference sequence). CDR3 size: 16 residues. This chain's CDR3 is CASSQALAGGSNEQFF. Written as DNA, the CDR3 is TGTGCCAGCAGCCAAGCACTAGCGGGAGGGAGCAATGAGCAGTTCTTC.

CDR3 nucleotide sequence: TGTGCCAGCAGCTTAGAAGGTGCCCAGTACTTC. Its protein product is CASSLEGAQYF. The chain carries TRBV7-6 and TRBJ2-5; D is uncertain. This CDR3 has 11 amino acids. Trimming stripped 1 base from V and 9 bases from J, with 6 bases between. The germline V gene has CDR1 SGHVS and CDR2 FNYEAQ.

V and J are TRBV2 and TRBJ1-1; D may be TRBD1 (5 bases). This CDR3 is 14 amino acids long. V lost 4 bases and J lost 7, with 16 bases in between. Germline assignment: CDR1 SNHLY and CDR2 FYNNEI. The CDR3 loop reads CASSGRDSVVEAFF. The CDR3 DNA reads TGTGCCAGCAGTGGCCGGGACTCCGTAGTTGAAGCTTTCTTT.

This clone appeared once. The chain has TRBV24-1 and TRBJ2-3; 7 positions agree with TRBD1. CDR3 size: 15 residues. Germline values: CDR1 KGHDR, CDR2 SFDVKD. V shed 4 bases, J shed 1 base, and the junction held 4 bases outside the gene matches. The CDR3 protein is CATSEDTGGTDTQYF. DNA of the CDR3: TGTGCCACCAGTGAGGACACAGGGGGCACAGATACGCAGTATTTT.

This rearrangement joins TRBV9 to TRBJ1-1; perhaps TRBD1 as D (5 bases). V gave up 0 bases and J gave up 2 bases, with 14 bases separating them. This CDR3 spans 16 amino acids. Looked up from germline, CDR1 is SGDLS and CDR2 is YYNGEE. The CDR3 is CASSVGGDVGNTEAFF. For the CDR3, the DNA is TGTGCCAGCAGCGTAGGGGGGGACGTGGGAAACACTGAAGCTTTCTTT.

The V gene is TRBV4-3, the J gene TRBJ2-5; the match to TRBD2 covers 9 bases. Germline trimming cut 0 bases from V and 4 bases from J; bases unmatched to any gene: 6. The CDR3 is 16 residues long. Germline V CDR1 and CDR2: LGHNA, YSLEER. The CDR3 DNA reads TGCGCCAGCAGCCAAGATCTGGGCGGGGGGGCAGAGACCCAGTACTTC. Amino acids: CASSQDLGGGAETQYF.

The chain carries TRBV27 and TRBJ1-1, with D unresolved. The CDR3 has 14 residues. V was clipped by 2 bases and J by 4 bases, with 11 bases between them. Per germline, CDR1 MNHEY and CDR2 SMNVEV (reference sequence). This CDR3 reads CASSLMSGPTEAFF. DNA of the CDR3: TGTGCCAGCAGTTTAATGTCCGGGCCCACTGAAGCTTTCTTT.

The chain couples TRBV6-5 to TRBJ2-1; TRBD2 matches 10 bases. The germline V gene encodes CDR1 MNHEY and CDR2 SVGAGI. Trimming removed 6 bases from V and 6 bases from J; junction bases left unmatched: 2. This CDR3 is built from 13 residues. CDR3 nucleotide sequence: TGTGCCAGCAGGATAGCGGGAGGCAATGAGCAGTTCTTC. Translated, it gives CASRIAGGNEQFF.

The rearrangement joins TRBV7-9 to TRBJ2-3, with 10 bases aligning to TRBD1. Per germline, CDR1 SEHNR and CDR2 FQNEAQ (reference sequence). With 0 bases clipped from V and 4 bases from J, the junction kept 1 base outside the gene matches. There are 15 residues in the CDR3. CDR3 loop: CASSLATGGADTQYF. The CDR3 nucleotides read TGTGCCAGCAGCTTAGCGACAGGGGGCGCAGATACGCAGTATTTT.